This T cell receptor beta chain derives from a study of blood T cell repertoires in COVID-19. Study-level information: Sites in the United States, Italy and Spain provided acute and convalescent COVID-19 samples. The analysed material was cDNA or gDNA that came from T cells, B-cell-depleted T cells, or PBMCs.

The CDR3 is 13 amino acids. The germline CDR1 and CDR2 sequences are LGHNT and FRNRAP. V lost 5 bases and J lost 7, with 12 bases in between. Only in-frame clones appear in the TCRdb table, and some are missing; sequencing was by immunoSEQ multiplex PCR. The repertoire includes about 250,000 clones, about 79% of them detected once, and more than 7% sits in the top ten. The table lists this clone with a count of one. This TCR was sampled from an older man with acute or convalescent COVID-19. Sequencing used peripheral blood. The chain couples TRBV12-5 to TRBJ2-1; unclear D gene. The CDR3 region is CASGGYNENEQFF. CDR3 nucleotides: TGTGCTAGTGGTGGTTATAATGAGAATGAGCAGTTCTTC.